Included here is one T cell receptor beta chain sequence, with context. The target antigen is unknown. This sample is part of a study of cytomegalovirus exposure and HLA in healthy donors. Study overall: Unique TCRs numbering around 85 million, obtained from HLA-typed donors, made up an early data release. Study-wide results and caveats: Later analysis indicated greater clonal expansion among HLA-associated TCR beta chains than among equally common other chains. A few chains tied to CMV proved CMV antigen-specific in vitro. For most TCR beta V segments, an earlier analysis put the productive rate at about 90% or about 30% of the time.

CDR3 size: 12 residues. Germline CDR1 SGHRS, CDR2 YFSETQ. V was pared by 0 bases and J by 10 bases, with 1 base of the junction left unmatched. The PCR had 60 Vbeta and 13 Jbeta primers. Measured with immunoSEQ multiplex PCR; TCRdb has only the in-frame clones, and not every one. The sample holds hundreds of thousands of clones, 82% seen once. The V gene is TRBV5-1, the J gene TRBJ2-1; TRBD2 matches at 7 bases. The sequencing input was PBMCs. The sequence came from a middle-aged man in good health and CMV-seropositive. CDR3 DNA: TGCGCCAGCAGCTTGGCTAGCGGCGAGCAGTTCTTC. Amino acids: CASSLASGEQFF.